These T cell receptor beta chains were read from a single sample in a study of vaccination and CD4 T cells after COVID-19. TCRdb ran MiXCR on the PCR reads and lists one entry per CDR3 protein. The sample includes about 15,000 distinct CDR3 sequences, around 40% of them seen just once. These receptors lack a known antigen. The sample in question was CD4+ T cells from blood, cultured in vitro, obtained before SARS-CoV-2 vaccination. The receptors originated from a human donor who had recovered from COVID-19. The CDR3 runs from the conserved cysteine through the conserved F or W. Each record gives: J gene, V gene, D gene, CDR3 protein. D genes are given only for firm matches.

TRBJ1-2 TRBV7-2 NA CASSLIRSGGYTF
TRBJ2-7 TRBV11-3 TRBD2 CASSLHSGVEQYF
TRBJ1-2 TRBV7-2 NA CASSLAEGGIYGYTF
TRBJ1-1 TRBV12-3/TRBV12-4 NA CASSSTDTIGTEAFF
TRBJ2-5 TRBV7-2 NA CASSLRRETQYF
TRBJ1-2 TRBV7-2 NA CASSRGPIYGYTF
TRBJ1-2 TRBV15 NA CATSTRTSGYGYTF
TRBJ2-7 TRBV4-3 NA CASSQDPGQVYEQYF
TRBJ1-4 TRBV28 NA CASRQTGTANEKLFF
TRBJ1-2 TRBV2 NA CASKAGLIYGYTF
TRBJ1-2 TRBV11-3 NA CASSLDRGLHGYTF
TRBJ2-3 TRBV6-5 NA CASSYGRSTDTQYF
TRBJ2-5 TRBV7-2 TRBD2 CASSLAGGGAGETQYF
TRBJ2-7 TRBV10-3 TRBD1 CAISQDRAHEQYF
TRBJ2-7 TRBV7-3 NA CASSSPPSSEQYF
TRBJ2-1 TRBV15 TRBD1 CATSRDRGRNNEQFF
TRBJ1-1 TRBV24-1 NA CATSDLQYSSWNTEAFF
TRBJ1-5 TRBV27 TRBD1 CASSFQGASNQPQHF
TRBJ1-6 TRBV6-5 NA CASSYFPGGVGRNSPLHF
TRBJ2-2 TRBV7-9 NA CASSFTRGLNTGELFF
TRBJ2-2 TRBV28 NA CATPGEKNTGELFF
TRBJ2-7 TRBV7-2 NA CASSFTGPDEQYF
TRBJ1-5 TRBV24-1 NA CATSGEGYQPQHF
TRBJ2-5 TRBV28 TRBD1 CASHRDRGRETQYF
TRBJ2-7 TRBV6-1 TRBD2 CASTSGTPNEQYF
TRBJ1-1 TRBV20-1 NA CSASAGSWNTEAFF
TRBJ1-1 TRBV6-2/TRBV6-3 NA CANLTGGRLSNTEAFF
TRBJ1-2 TRBV20-1 NA CSASRDRANYGYTF
TRBJ1-1 TRBV20-1 NA CSARSDGGVTEAFF
TRBJ1-5 TRBV6-1 TRBD1 CASRTGTGSPQPQHF
TRBJ1-5 TRBV28 NA CASYGTRGQPQHF